This TCR beta chain was profiled in a study of blood T cell repertoires in COVID-19. Study-wide context: Whether acute or convalescent, the COVID-19 samples came from the United States, Italy and Spain. Sources were T cells, B-cell-depleted T cells, or PBMCs; the material itself was cDNA or gDNA.

Original handling: The authors estimated nucleated cell counts from reference gene primer amplification. Repertoires were generated with immunoSEQ multiplex PCR, while TCRdb's copy carries only in-frame clones and drops some. V, J and clone size were drawn from that table, and D and trimming were deduced from the DNA. In the table there are 270,000 or so clones, more than 65% of which are singletons. Trimming at V came to 6 bases and at J to 6 bases, leaving 4 bases not matched to a gene. CDR1 and CDR2 from the germline V gene are MNHEY and SVGAGI. The CDR3 is made up of 14 amino acids. What was sequenced was peripheral blood. This TCR was recovered from a woman younger than 35 with acute or convalescent COVID-19. This chain uses TRBV6-5 with TRBJ2-2; 10 bases line up with TRBD2. CDR3 nucleotides: TGTGCCAGCAGGCTAGCGGGAGCTGCCGGGGAGCTGTTTTTT. This encodes CASRLAGAAGELFF.